The 22 T cell receptor beta chains below come from one sample, sequenced in a study of spatial heterogeneity in lung cancer. MiXCR, applied by TCRdb to the 5' RACE reads, yields one record per CDR3 protein. The table includes 45,000 to 55,000 distinct CDR3 sequences, over 4.5% detected once. Time point indicated: sample taken at primary tumor resection. The sequencing used PBMCs, collected at surgery. All receptors derive from a male donor with early-stage non-small cell lung cancer.

This clonotype was detected ten times or more. The rearrangement joins TRBV15 to TRBJ2-2; D gene ambiguous. V lost 0 bases to trimming and J lost 4 bases, with 3 bases between them. Germline-derived CDR1 and CDR2 are LNHNV and YYDKDF (reference sequence). This CDR3 region has 13 residues. In DNA form, the CDR3 reads TGTGCCACCAGCAGAGATATCACCGGGGAGCTGTTTTTT. Translating it yields CATSRDITGELFF.

The rearrangement links TRBV20-1 to TRBJ2-5; a weak D match, TRBD1 (5 bases). Germline-derived CDR1 and CDR2 are DFQATT and SNEGSKA (reference sequence). This CDR3 has 14 amino acids. V was cut by 2 bases and J by 5 bases, with 15 bases left in between. The CDR3 sequence is CSARRGTWWETQYF. DNA for the CDR3: TGCAGTGCTAGAAGGGGTACTTGGTGGGAGACCCAGTACTTC.

The sample holds many counts of this clonotype. The rearrangement joins TRBV6-2 or TRBV6-3 to TRBJ2-7; D might be TRBD1 or TRBD2, each matching 5 bases. Germline values: CDR1 MNHEY, CDR2 SVGEGT. Trimming shortened V by 8 bases and J by 0 bases, and 11 bases separated the two germline ends. The CDR3 is 13 amino acids. CDR3 residues: CASVRGSSYEQYF. The CDR3 region has the DNA TGTGCCAGCGTGAGGGGTAGCTCCTACGAGCAGTACTTC.

This clonotype was detected many times. V and J are TRBV4-2 and TRBJ2-5; tentatively, D is TRBD1 (7 bases). Between the trimmed V and J ends, which lost 4 bases and 4 bases, there was a span of 13 bases. The CDR3 is 14 residues long. Germline V lookup: CDR1 LGHNA, CDR2 YNFKEQ. CDR3: CASSPGGSGETQYF. The CDR3 DNA is TGTGCCAGCAGCCCAGGGGGGTCGGGAGAGACCCAGTACTTC.

This clonotype was observed many times. V gene TRBV6-6 combines with J gene TRBJ2-5, with D unresolved. Germline values: CDR1 MNHNY, CDR2 SVGAGI (reference sequence). The CDR3 consists of 14 residues. The V end lost 3 bases, the J end lost 2 bases, and 10 bases lay between the germline ends. In DNA form, the CDR3 reads TGTGCCAGCAGTTATTACCGAAGACAAGAGACCCAGTACTTC. Protein product: CASSYYRRQETQYF.

The chain is built from TRBV2 and TRBJ2-5; 9 positions match TRBD1. This CDR3 region has 13 residues. V shed 3 bases, J shed 6 bases, and the junction held 2 bases outside the gene matches. Germline V lookup: CDR1 SNHLY, CDR2 FYNNEI. The CDR3 DNA is TGTGCCAGCAGTGACGGACAGGGGAAGACCCAGTACTTC. Encoded protein: CASSDGQGKTQYF.

The gene calls are TRBV6-6 and TRBJ2-5; TRBD1 or TRBD2 may be the D gene (5 bases each). The CDR3 extends over 14 amino acids. Trimming removed 2 bases at V and 5 bases at J, with 12 bases between. Per the germline V gene, CDR1 is MNHNY and CDR2 is SVGAGI (reference sequence). In DNA form, the CDR3 reads TGTGCCAGCAGTTACCCCGGGGCAGGGGAGACCCAGTACTTC. Residues: CASSYPGAGETQYF.

The gene calls are TRBV19 and TRBJ1-5; 7 nucleotides align to TRBD1. This CDR3 spans 15 amino acids. Per the germline V gene, CDR1 is LNHDA and CDR2 is SQIVND (reference sequence). Trimming removed 6 bases from V and 6 bases from J; junction bases left unmatched: 11. In DNA form, the CDR3 reads TGTGCCAGTAGGGCCAGACAGGGAACAATTCAGCCCCAGCATTTT. Its protein product is CASRARQGTIQPQHF.

This clonotype was recorded many times. V usage is TRBV5-1 and J usage is TRBJ2-1; D is ambiguous. Between the trimmed V and J ends, which lost 4 bases and 7 bases, there was a span of 12 bases. The CDR3 has 13 amino acids. Germline CDR1 is SGHRS and CDR2 is YFSETQ. The CDR3, as DNA: TGCGCCAGCAGCCCCCTGGGCCGAAATGAGCAGTTCTTC. Translation: CASSPLGRNEQFF.

This clonotype has ten or more counts. The chain uses TRBV11-2 and TRBJ2-7, with D unclear. This CDR3 spans 11 amino acids. Per the germline V gene, CDR1 is SGHAT and CDR2 is FQNNGV. Deletions cut 6 bases from V and 2 bases from J, with 5 bases between. This chain's CDR3 is CASSLTYEQYF. The DNA for the CDR3 is TGTGCCAGCAGTCTCACCTACGAGCAGTACTTC. Full variable domain (rest looked up from reference TRBV11-2 and TRBJ2-7): EAGVAQSPRYKIIEKRQSVAFWCNPISGHATLYWYQQILGQGPKLLIQFQNNGVVDDSQLPKDRFSAERLKGVDSTLKIQPAKLEDSAVYLCASSLTYEQYFGPGTRLTVT.

This clonotype was observed many times. The chain uses TRBV20-1 and TRBJ2-1; 12 nucleotides line up with TRBD2. The germline CDR1 and CDR2 sequences are DFQATT and SNEGSKA (reference sequence). V lost 3 bases and J lost 6; bases outside the gene matches: 6. There are 15 residues in the CDR3. The CDR3 DNA reads TGCAGTGCTAGGGTCGGGACTAGCGGGTCCAATGAGCAGTTCTTC. Encoded protein: CSARVGTSGSNEQFF.

This clonotype has at least ten counts. The gene calls are TRBV4-2 and TRBJ2-3; possible D gene TRBD2, 6 bases. Germline V lookup: CDR1 LGHNA, CDR2 YNFKEQ. The CDR3 sequence is 14 residues long. Trimming cost V 4 bases and J 5 bases, with 13 bases left between them. The CDR3 sequence is CASSPGLMGDTQYF. CDR3 in DNA: TGTGCCAGCAGCCCGGGACTGATGGGAGATACGCAGTATTTT.

This chain joins TRBV12-3 or TRBV12-4 and TRBJ2-3; 13 bases are a match to TRBD2. Unmatched junction bases numbered 13, after V lost 6 bases and J lost 4 bases. The CDR3 loop spans 18 amino acids. The CDR3 here is CASSPSIGLAGVADTQYF. The CDR3 nucleotides are TGTGCCAGCAGCCCATCTATAGGACTAGCGGGAGTTGCAGATACGCAGTATTTT.

Many counts were recorded for this clonotype. This chain joins TRBV3-1 and TRBJ2-1; 8 bases agree with TRBD1. The CDR3 has 13 amino acids. Germline V lookup: CDR1 LGHDT, CDR2 YNNKEL (reference sequence). The V and J ends lost 10 bases and 4 bases, in that order; junction bases with no gene match: 6. Here the CDR3 reads CATRRDRYNEQFF. CDR3 in DNA: TGTGCCACCAGGAGGGACAGGTACAATGAGCAGTTCTTC.

This clonotype was detected ten times or more. The V call is TRBV7-9, the J call TRBJ2-1; D uncertain. V was pared by 7 bases and J by 6 bases, with 7 bases between. Germline V gene data show CDR1 as SEHNR and CDR2 as FQNEAQ (reference sequence). The CDR3 runs 11 residues. CDR3 coding DNA: TGTGCCAGCACCCGGACCAATGAGCAGTTCTTC. It encodes CASTRTNEQFF.

The table lists this clonotype with many counts. The V gene is TRBV29-1, the J gene TRBJ2-1; 10 nucleotides match TRBD1. The germline CDR1 and CDR2 sequences are SQVTM and ANQGSEA. This CDR3 has 15 residues. V trimming: 4 bases; J trimming: 4 bases; junction bases outside the gene matches: 7. Here the CDR3 reads CSVVDWDRGYNEQFF. The CDR3 nucleotides are TGCAGCGTTGTAGATTGGGACAGGGGATACAATGAGCAGTTCTTC.

This clonotype was seen many times. This sequence joins TRBV29-1 and TRBJ1-1; no clear D gene. CDR1 is SQVTM and CDR2 is ANQGSEA in the germline V gene. V was pared by 4 bases and J by 6 bases, with 6 bases between. CDR3 length: 10 residues. The CDR3 DNA reads TGCAGCGTTGCACAACCTGAAGCTTTCTTT. This encodes CSVAQPEAFF.

This clonotype showed up many times. The chain has TRBV30 and TRBJ1-4; D remains ambiguous. Trimming took 3 bases from V and 0 from J, leaving 14 bases between them. The CDR3 consists of 16 residues. The germline V gene encodes CDR1 GTSNPN and CDR2 SVGIG (reference sequence). In DNA, the CDR3 is TGTGCCTGGAGGATCTTAAACAGCGCAACTAATGAAAAACTGTTTTTT. Amino acids: CAWRILNSATNEKLFF.

This clonotype was detected ten times or more. The chain combines TRBV20-1 with TRBJ2-2; 10 bases map to TRBD1. The CDR3 loop spans 17 amino acids. V dropped 1 base and J dropped 7; count of bases not matched to a gene: 12. CDR1 and CDR2 (germline): DFQATT, SNEGSKA (reference sequence). CDR3 in DNA: TGCAGTGCTAGAGGGGTGCGGGACAGGGGAGAAGGCGGGGAGCTGTTTTTT. It codes for CSARGVRDRGEGGELFF.

This clonotype has a count of ten or more. The rearrangement joins TRBV20-1 to TRBJ1-1, with 11 nucleotides matching TRBD1. Trimming took 5 bases from V and 3 from J; bases not matched to a gene: 5. There are 14 residues in the CDR3. CDR1 and CDR2 (germline): DFQATT, SNEGSKA (reference sequence). The CDR3 coding sequence is TGCAGTGCTTTGGGACAGGGGGGTTACACTGAAGCTTTCTTT. Its protein is CSALGQGGYTEAFF.

This clonotype has ten or more counts. The chain links TRBV4-2 to TRBJ2-5; no clear D gene. Trimming stripped 3 bases from V and 7 bases from J, with 18 bases between. Germline CDR1 LGHNA, CDR2 YNFKEQ. The CDR3 contains 15 residues. CDR3 protein: CASSQSGGAHGTQYF. The CDR3, as DNA: TGTGCCAGCAGCCAGTCAGGCGGCGCTCATGGGACCCAGTACTTC.

This clonotype was recorded at least ten times. The chain links TRBV12-3 or TRBV12-4 to TRBJ1-5; D remains ambiguous. This CDR3 spans 12 amino acids. Between the trimmed V and J ends, which lost 3 bases and 6 bases, there was a span of 6 bases. CDR3 sequence: CASSLVVQPQHF. CDR3 DNA sequence: TGTGCCAGCAGTTTGGTGGTTCAGCCCCAGCATTTT.